This T cell receptor (beta chain) appears in the sequencing data of a study of cytomegalovirus exposure and HLA in healthy donors. Findings and limits, study-wide: Earlier analysis found most TCR beta V segments productive about 90% or about 30% of the time.

Primers: 60 Vbeta forward and 13 Jbeta reverse. Assay: immunoSEQ multiplex PCR; the TCRdb copy retains only in-frame clones and omits some. Of about 130,000 clones listed, around 74% are singletons. To note about this clone: What it binds is unknown.

Sequenced input: PBMCs. The origin of this receptor is a woman aged 45-59 years in good health and CMV-seropositive.

CDR3 nucleotides: TGTGCCAGCAGTCCCAGTGTTAACTATGGCTACACCTTC. It codes for CASSPSVNYGYTF. The V and J genes are TRBV7-6 and TRBJ1-2; no firm D call. CDR1 and CDR2 (germline): SGHVS, FNYEAQ. V was cut by 6 bases and J by 1 base, with 9 bases left in between. This CDR3 region has 13 residues.